This T cell receptor (beta chain) came from a study of T cell repertoires in cytomegalovirus infection. There are many counts of this clonotype. V was clipped by 2 bases and J by 0 bases, with 9 bases between them. The CDR3 is 14 residues long. Germline V lookup: CDR1 SGHRS, CDR2 YFSETQ. TCRdb called the reads again in MiXCR, with one record for every CDR3 protein. The sample carries 310,000 or so distinct CDR3 sequences, roughly a tenth recorded once. The chain is built from TRBV5-1 and TRBJ2-7; D gene unclear. This sequence originates from a human donor in good health (CMV status not recorded). Some clones in this sample may be carry-over from other donors' samples. Sequencing was carried out using PBMCs. CDR3 sequence: CASSFSDNSYEQYF. In DNA form, the CDR3 reads TGCGCCAGCAGCTTCTCTGACAACTCCTACGAGCAGTACTTC.